This T cell receptor beta chain was recorded in a study of shared clonotypes between healthy human individuals. Healthy adults negative for HIV, lacking recent acute infections or vaccinations, served as donors. Germline V gene lookup returns CDR1 SGHTS and CDR2 YDEGEE. The V gene lost 0 bases and the J gene lost 0 bases, with 7 bases spanning the gap. CDR3 length: 15 amino acids. As for this clone: Other DNA sequences in the same sample also yield this CDR3.

Profiled with immunoSEQ multiplex PCR; TCRdb holds only in-frame clones, not every one. This table holds under 2,500,000 clones, approximately 95% found once. J is TRBJ2-1 and V is TRBV5-8; D call uncertain. The TCR sequence derives from a man aged 18 to 29 in good health. Sequencing used naive CD4+ T cells sorted from blood. Subset indicated: CD45RA+ positively selected. The CDR3 DNA follows: TGTGCCAGCAGCTTGGGGCAAAGCTCCTACAATGAGCAGTTCTTC. This codes for CASSLGQSSYNEQFF.